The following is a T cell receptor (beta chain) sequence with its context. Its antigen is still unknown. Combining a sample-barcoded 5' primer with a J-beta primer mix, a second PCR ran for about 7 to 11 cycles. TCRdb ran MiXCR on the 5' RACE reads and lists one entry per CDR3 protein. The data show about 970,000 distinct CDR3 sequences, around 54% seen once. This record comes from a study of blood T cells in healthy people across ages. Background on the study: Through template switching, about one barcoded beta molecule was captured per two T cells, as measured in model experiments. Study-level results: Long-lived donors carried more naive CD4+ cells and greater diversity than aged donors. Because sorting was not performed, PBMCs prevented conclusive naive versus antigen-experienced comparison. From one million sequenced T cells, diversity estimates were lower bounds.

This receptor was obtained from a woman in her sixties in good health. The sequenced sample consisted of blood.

Here the CDR3 reads CASSAGGRSYEQYF. The CDR3 DNA is TGTGCCAGCAGCGCCGGAGGGAGGTCCTACGAGCAGTACTTC. V and J are TRBV2 and TRBJ2-7; D possibly corresponds to TRBD2 (6 bases). The germline V and J ends were trimmed by 6 bases and 1 base, with 13 bases remaining between them. The CDR3 is made up of 14 amino acids. Looked up from germline, CDR1 is SNHLY and CDR2 is FYNNEI.